This T cell receptor (beta chain) was observed in a study of cytomegalovirus exposure and HLA in healthy donors. It was with 60 Vbeta and 13 Jbeta primers that the PCR ran. Assay: immunoSEQ multiplex PCR; the TCRdb copy retains only in-frame clones and omits some. The table shows roughly 48,000 clones, with 73% occurring only once. Trimming took 3 bases from V and 2 from J, leaving 12 bases between them. Looked up from germline, CDR1 is SQVTM and CDR2 is ANQGSEA. This CDR3 is built from 14 residues. V gene TRBV29-1 combines with J gene TRBJ2-3; tentative D call: TRBD2 (6 bases). The TCR was taken from a man younger than 35 in good health and CMV-seronegative. The sequencing sample was made of PBMCs. The CDR3 protein is CSVDVGGITDTQYF. DNA of the CDR3: TGCAGCGTTGATGTCGGCGGGATCACAGATACGCAGTATTTT.